What follows are 15 T cell receptor beta chains derived from one specimen sequenced in a study. The sorted Tregs were CD4+CD25+CD127-/low cells. From the 5' RACE reads, TCRdb called clonotypes with MiXCR, one entry per CDR3 protein. The sample yields 52,000 or so distinct CDR3 sequences, around 20% seen once. Sequencing was carried out using tumor-infiltrating Tregs sorted from the breast tumor. These receptors originate from a female donor with breast cancer.

The chain links TRBV7-3 to TRBJ2-3; TRBD2 matches at 7 bases. The junction had 4 bases not matched to a gene; V was cut back by 2 bases and J by 2 bases. Germline V gene sequence: CDR1 SGHTA, CDR2 FQGTGA. This CDR3 spans 15 amino acids. The CDR3 reads CASSLAGESTDTQYF. CDR3 in DNA: TGTGCCAGCAGCTTAGCGGGGGAGTCCACAGATACGCAGTATTTT.

V and J are TRBV28 and TRBJ2-1; perhaps TRBD2 as D (6 bases). The CDR3 covers 16 residues. CDR1 is MDHEN and CDR2 is SYDVKM in the germline V gene. V gave up 2 bases and J gave up 1 base, with 12 bases separating them. CDR3 nucleotide sequence: TGTGCCAGCAGTTTAATAGCGGCCGAATCCTACAATGAGCAGTTCTTC. Its translation: CASSLIAAESYNEQFF.

This clonotype has only a few counts. V usage is TRBV25-1 and J usage is TRBJ1-3; TRBD1 is a possible D gene (5 bases). There are 14 residues in the CDR3. Germline V lookup: CDR1 MGHDK, CDR2 SYGVNS. V was shortened by 6 bases and J by 1 base, with 10 bases between the two germline ends. For the CDR3, the DNA is TGTGCCAGCAGCGACAGTCAGTCTGGAAACACCATATATTTT. Its translation: CASSDSQSGNTIYF.

In nucleotides, the CDR3 is TGCAGTGTCAGGGACACCCGCACAGATACGCAGTATTTT. Translating gives CSVRDTRTDTQYF. This chain connects TRBV20-1 to TRBJ2-3, with D possibly matching TRBD1 (6 bases). Germline V gene sequence: CDR1 DFQATT, CDR2 SNEGSKA (reference sequence). This CDR3 is 13 amino acids long. V dropped 7 bases and J dropped 1 base, with 12 bases sitting between them.

This clonotype was seen many times. This chain uses TRBV5-1 with TRBJ2-1; 7 bases align to TRBD2. The CDR3 consists of 14 residues. V was clipped by 0 bases and J by 8 bases; unmatched bases: 5. The germline V gene encodes CDR1 SGHRS and CDR2 YFSETQ. CDR3 sequence: CASSLGYSGDEQFF. The CDR3 DNA reads TGCGCCAGCAGCTTGGGTTACAGCGGGGATGAGCAGTTCTTC.

The sample holds a few counts of this clonotype. The chain has TRBV7-2 and TRBJ1-5, with 7 bases fitting TRBD1. Germline CDR1 SGHTA, CDR2 FQGNSA. The V segment lost 5 bases and the J segment 6 bases; nucleotides outside the gene matches: 7. This CDR3 has 14 residues. The CDR3 DNA reads as TGTGCCAGCAGCCACGGGACAGCGAGTCAGCCCCAGCATTTT. Protein: CASSHGTASQPQHF.

As concerns this clonotype: Without the conserved terminal phenylalanine or tryptophan, this CDR3 likely stems from a read error. The chain joins TRBV7-9 to TRBJ1-3, with D tentatively TRBD1 (5 bases). Trimming removed 7 bases from V and 0 bases from J, with 7 bases in between. Germline V CDR1 and CDR2: SEHNR, FQNEAQ (reference sequence). The CDR3 is 13 amino acids. DNA for the CDR3: TGTGCCAGCAAGGGGTTCTCTGGAAACACCATATATGTT. Encoded protein: CASKGFSGNTIYV.

On this clonotype: A junction boundary mismatches the germline segment, possibly from a read error. The chain employs TRBV5-1 and TRBJ1-1; D is uncertain. The germline CDR1 and CDR2 sequences are SGHRS and YFSETQ. The CDR3 loop spans 16 amino acids. This CDR3 reads CASSLGVQAQNTEASF. The CDR3 DNA reads as TGCGCCAGCAGCTTGGGTGTCCAGGCGCAGAACACTGAAGCTTCCTTT.

This clonotype has just a few counts. The J gene is TRBJ1-1, the V gene TRBV11-2, with a weak D call TRBD1 (5 bases). CDR3 length equals 13 residues. V was clipped by 5 bases and J by 8 bases, with 15 bases between them. In germline, CDR1 is SGHAT, CDR2 FQNNGV. The CDR3 sequence is CASSNPVGPEAFF. CDR3 DNA: TGTGCCAGCAGCAACCCCGTGGGGCCCGAAGCTTTCTTT.

To note about this clonotype: One end of the junction is discordant with germline, which a read error may explain. The chain uses TRBV7-2 and TRBJ1-5; 11 positions match TRBD1. The CDR3 is 15 amino acids. Germline V gene sequence: CDR1 SGHTA, CDR2 FQGNSA. In DNA, the CDR3 is TGTTCCAGCAGCTCAGGACAGGGGGCCAATCAGCCCCAGCATTTT. This sequence encodes CSSSSGQGANQPQHF.

Comment on this clonotype: Since a much larger clone is just one base distant, this may be a read error. This rearrangement joins TRBV20-1 to TRBJ1-6; 7 bases are shared with TRBD1. The V and J ends lost 6 bases and 6 bases, in that order; junction bases with no gene match: 11. Germline V lookup: CDR1 DFQATT, CDR2 SNEGSKA (reference sequence). The CDR3 is 15 amino acids. Here the CDR3 reads CSAVVRDSRNSPLHF. In DNA, the CDR3 is TGCAGTGCGGTGGTGCGGGACAGTCGTAATTCACCCCTCCACTTT.

This chain links TRBV7-8 with TRBJ1-1; no definite D call. The germline V and J ends were trimmed by 5 bases and 0 bases, with 13 bases remaining between them. Per germline, CDR1 SGHVS and CDR2 FQNEAQ. This CDR3 comprises 15 residues. CDR3 region: CASSPPRALNTEAFF. The CDR3, as DNA: TGTGCCAGCAGCCCGCCACGGGCGCTGAACACTGAAGCTTTCTTT. The variable domain in full, with the rest retrieved from reference TRBV7-8 and TRBJ1-1, is GAGVSQSPRYKVAKRGQDVALRCDPISGHVSLFWYQQALGQGPEFLTYFQNEAQLDKSGLPSDRFFAERPEGSVSTLKIQRTQQEDSAVYLCASSPPRALNTEAFFGQGTRLTVV.

This clonotype has just one count. This chain joins TRBV15 and TRBJ2-3; no clear D gene. Germline V lookup: CDR1 LNHNV, CDR2 YYDKDF (reference sequence). Deletions cut 1 base from V and 0 bases from J, with 8 bases between. This CDR3 is built from 15 residues. The CDR3 reads CATSRGILSTDTQYF. CDR3 in DNA: TGTGCCACCAGCAGAGGAATTTTGAGCACAGATACGCAGTATTTT.

Sample share makes this clonotype medium-sized. The chain recombines TRBV10-3 with TRBJ1-2; tentative D call: TRBD1 (5 bases). Trimming took off 3 bases at V and 7 bases at J, with 27 bases between the two ends. The CDR3 loop spans 18 amino acids. Germline lookup yields CDR1 ENHRY and CDR2 SYGVKD. The CDR3 DNA sequence: TGTGCCATCAGTGAAGGGCAGGGTCCCCGGGTTAGGCTACTTGGCTACACCTTC. Translating gives CAISEGQGPRVRLLGYTF.

Only a few counts were recorded for this clonotype. The gene calls are TRBV15 and TRBJ2-3; 7 nucleotides agree with TRBD1. There are 13 residues in the CDR3. Germline V gene lookup returns CDR1 LNHNV and CDR2 YYDKDF (reference sequence). J gave up 10 bases and V 0 bases, and 4 bases lay outside the gene matches. The CDR3 DNA follows: TGTGCCACCAGCAGAGATAAGGGACAGCCGCAGTATTTT. This sequence encodes CATSRDKGQPQYF.